Included here is one TCR beta chain sequence, with context. These data originate in a study of blood T cell repertoires in COVID-19. Study context: The samples span acute and convalescent COVID-19 from the United States, Italy and Spain. Sample material is recorded as cDNA or gDNA derived from T cells, B-cell-depleted T cells, or PBMCs.

TCRdb's table, derived via immunoSEQ multiplex PCR, lists solely in-frame clones and lacks some. There are 70,000 to 80,000 clones in the sample; roughly four fifths occur only once, and approximately 12% lies in the top ten. The CDR3 spans 13 residues. The germline V gene encodes CDR1 SGDLS and CDR2 YYNGEE. Between the trimmed V and J ends, which lost 2 bases and 5 bases, there was a span of 9 bases. The specimen was peripheral blood. The chain joins TRBV9 to TRBJ2-3; weak D call: TRBD2 (5 bases). The sequence came from a man between 50 and 59 years old with acute or convalescent COVID-19. CDR3 loop: CASSVAAGDTQYF. The CDR3 region has the DNA TGTGCCAGCAGCGTTGCTGCGGGAGATACGCAGTATTTT.